The T cell receptor beta chain under discussion was sequenced for a study of T cells in Graves' hyperthyroidism and ophthalmopathy. The study's findings and limits: Among thyroid clonotypes expanded above 0.001, most also appeared in blood.

Germline V CDR1 and CDR2: LNHDA, SQIVND (reference sequence). V shed 6 bases and J shed 1 base, with 16 bases lying between them. The CDR3 spans 15 residues. In regard to this clonotype: The antigen remains unidentified.

Amplification yielded TCR beta CDR3 regions, with RNA transcripts as the source. A first-round RT-PCR of the TCR CDR3 used the HTBI primer set. Each CDR3 protein gets one entry after TCRdb re-called the multiplex PCR reads with MiXCR. The data hold about 400,000 distinct CDR3 sequences, with about 15% observed a single time. The TCR originated in a man aged 18 to 29 with Graves' ophthalmopathy. The rearrangement links TRBV19 to TRBJ2-7; the D is unclear. The sample comprised blood. CDR3 protein: CASSFRNSDSYEQYF. CDR3 DNA: TGTGCCAGTAGCTTCCGGAACAGTGATTCCTACGAGCAGTACTTC.